This T cell receptor (beta chain) derives from a study of cytomegalovirus exposure and HLA in healthy donors (dated 2017 in TCRdb). In the study overall: In an earlier analysis of approximately 640 of the donors, 276 Gb of sequence data and 100 million or so unique TCR beta sequences from roughly 190 million T cells were reported. Both class I and class II loci were covered by HLA typing, at four-digit resolution. A later genetic analysis used genome-wide SNP genotypes for about 65% of the roughly 670 donors, treating that subset as a discovery cohort. An earlier analysis of around 640 of the donors used high-throughput TCR beta sequencing to judge whether each TCR beta V gene segment behaved as functional or pseudogenic. In addition to the first cohort of 666 subjects, a separate validation cohort of 130 or so different subjects was used. All discovery cohort repertoires had been generated on a single sequencing platform. The study used immunosequencing to profile the T cell repertoires of approximately 690 subjects and linked those repertoires to cytomegalovirus serostatus. The number of donors typed differed by locus, with 629-630 for A, B, C, DRB1 and DQB1, roughly 520 for DQA1, 606 for DPA1, and around 450 for DPB1. Among 398 genotyped donors of the cohort, an average of 235,054 unique TCR beta nucleotide sequences were sequenced per donor, approximately 20% of them non-productive. Donor age, sex, ethnicity and CMV serostatus were compiled together with the repertoire data. Rather than using new phenotypic data, the later analysis identified candidate immune exposures from TCR beta sequences and from how often those sequences occurred across donors. An early release that covered several hundred HLA-typed donors contained approximately 300 gigabases of sequencing data and 75 million to 100 million unique TCR sequences. The aim of the study was to test whether cataloging public T cell receptors could identify signatures of past pathogen exposure. The study combined high-throughput TCR immunosequencing, statistical association of individual TCRs with disease status, and machine learning to predict cytomegalovirus infection status. Because of strong linkage in the cohort, four or five DR-DQ haplotypes were treated as single units for association and clustering. A later analysis re-examined previously published TCR beta repertoires from 500 to 700 donors and added high-resolution HLA genotyping to investigate patterns of TCR occurrence. Among the roughly 400 genotyped donors, approximately 76% belonged to the genetic ancestry cluster associated with self-reported Caucasian donors. Points the paper makes about the study in general: The study listed approximately 160 TCR beta chains as associated with cytomegalovirus. The 87-base-pair reads could not distinguish some IMGT-functional V segments, including TRBV6-2 and TRBV6-3, so those segments were excluded. An association between a missense DCLRE1C variant and V-gene and J-gene trimming of TCR beta chains was found in a later genetic analysis and replicated in an independent cohort. A later analysis reported that several top co-occurrence clusters appeared linked to parvovirus B19, influenza, CMV and Epstein-Barr virus. The sequencing pipeline was judged likely to have produced a cluster of highly shared sequence variants as a technical artifact. The classifier was reported to diagnose cytomegalovirus status with high specificity and sensitivity in both the original and validation cohorts. Linkage disequilibrium might explain the correlated functional status among segregating V segments, but an unknown experimental factor could not be excluded. In a later analysis, some 18,000 TCR beta sequences were associated with specific HLA alleles at a false discovery rate of 0.05. A further reported finding was that TCR beta sequences accurately predicted the HLA-A and HLA-B alleles for most subjects in the first cohort. According to a later analysis, most CMV-associated TCR beta chains appeared to be HLA-restricted, and the HLA associations seemed to be driven largely by CMV exposure. A later genetic analysis reported fewer N-insertions in productive TCRs among donors in an Asian-associated ancestry cluster than the roughly 640-donor mean. Because HLA typing was missing for some donors at each locus, association tests included only the typed subset. When HLA alleles, especially DR and DQ, strongly co-occurred, TCR associations were difficult to assign to individual alleles. In a later analysis, HLA-associated TCR beta chains were found to be more clonally expanded and to have lower generation probabilities than equally common non-associated chains. Roughly uniform sequencing depth across donors was assumed in presence/absence analyses, although this assumption may not hold. In a later analysis, TCR association rates were found to vary across HLA loci, with the most associated TCRs seen for DRB1 alleles and the fewest for HLA-C alleles. In vitro tests confirmed that a few of the cytomegalovirus-associated TCR beta chains recognize cytomegalovirus antigens. Across donors, most TCR sequences were observed very rarely, whereas some public TCRs were present in many individuals. The earlier analysis of approximately 590 of the donors excluded around 17 rarely observed V segments, including chromosome 9 orphons, because counts were too low. Broadly in line with IMGT annotations, most TCR beta V segments showed up in productive rearrangements about 90% or about 30% of the time in an earlier analysis of approximately 640 of the donors. CMV serostatus was the only immune exposure information available for the cohort. This cohort had only TCR beta chains sequenced, and the lack of alpha or paired-chain data limited which features could be detected. It was suggested by the authors that the approach could potentially be generalized to other disease states and immunological phenotypes.

The cohort comprised some 730 healthy bone marrow donors. All cohort members were sampled while nominally healthy, although unrecorded immune exposures were likely present. The donor was CMV seropositive and was included in the group of 250 to 350 seropositive cohort members. A peripheral blood sample was provided by each donor, and peripheral blood mononuclear cells were used for TCR beta sequencing. The Qiagen DNeasy Blood Extraction Kit was used to extract genomic DNA from the blood cell samples. Trimming leaves V shorter by 4 bases and J shorter by 5 bases, with the junction holding 4 bases beyond the gene matches. The CDR3 spans 14 residues, from the cysteine through the phenylalanine. The only DNA kept is the CDR3, 42 bases in frame from the first base. The germline V gene specifies SGHNT as CDR1 and YENEEA as CDR2. This clone was seen a handful of times. Its target antigen remains unknown. No base quality values were provided; no much bigger clone lies one nucleotide off.

The library was built by means of the immunoSEQ multiplex PCR assay. The multiplex PCR relied on a mix of 60 forward primers for TCR Vbeta segments and 13 reverse primers for TCR Jbeta segments. The CDR3 region of rearranged TCR beta genes was amplified from genomic DNA by a multiplex PCR assay. The Illumina HiSeq System was used to sequence the amplified TCR beta libraries as 87-base-pair reads. For the original study's pipeline: A later analysis counted some 80 million unique TCR beta chains across the 650 to 800 repertoires, and roughly 9.9 million of these chains were shared by at least two donors. A nearest-neighbor algorithm error-corrected the raw reads and collapsed the reads into unique sequences, merging closely related sequences to remove PCR and sequencing errors. V, D and J gene segments were assigned by aligning CDR3 sequences to IMGT reference sequences. Each retained sequence needed at least a six-nucleotide match to both a V gene segment and a J gene segment. A rearrangement counted as productive if the CDR3 had no stop codons and remained in frame with V and J, and every other rearrangement counted as non-productive. CDR3 was defined according to IMGT convention as the region running from the second conserved V-encoded cysteine to the conserved J-encoded phenylalanine. The earlier analysis of about 610 of the donors excluded sequences that lacked an unambiguous match to a single V gene segment. An earlier analysis of 500 to 600 of the donors classified V segments as functional when productive rearrangements were above 56.7% and as segregating when the standard deviation between donors was above 5%. A statistical classification framework was built for diagnosing cytomegalovirus status from the catalog of TCR beta chain sequences. In a later analysis, V and J genes were assigned by comparing TCR nucleotide sequences against IMGT/GENE-DB human TR gene sequences. Using the TCRdist pipeline, a later analysis assigned CDR3 sequences along with most-parsimonious VDJ recombination scenarios. In a later analysis, each TCR beta chain was defined by its CDR3 amino acid sequence together with its V-gene family, and reads lacking a unique V-gene family were excluded. To address suspected cross-contamination and a sequencing artifact, a later analysis removed around 590 highly shared, low-generation-probability nucleotide sequences. For each public chain, a later analysis derived a clonal expansion index from normalized ranks of inferred template counts within each repertoire. A later analysis computed generation probabilities with a VDJ recombination model fitted to out-of-frame rearrangements, and checked the results against IGoR. Hypergeometric tests were used in a later analysis to score TCR-TCR, TCR-HLA and TCR-CMV co-occurrence, with a repertoire-size bias correction applied to the TCR pairs. To estimate false discovery rates, a later analysis permuted the HLA or CMV assignments 20 times. In a later analysis, co-occurring TCRs were grouped with DBSCAN, and TCRdist sequence similarity was added when clustering was performed within HLA-allele-positive subsets. Repertoires with fewer than 30,000 or more than 120,000 public chains were left out of co-occurrence clustering, as were a handful of repertoires with anomalous nucleotide sharing. Here the immuneACCESS table is served through TCRdb, limited to in-frame sequences with V and J called. Missing clones are a known gap in these copies; in checked studies unresolved V genes cover under half, and the rest lacks a known reason. D and trimming were read from the DNA, whereas the V and J calls and clone size are those reported in that table. The sample records 150,000 or so clones, roughly 77% of which are singletons. Less than 9.5% of the sample goes to the ten largest clones.

What was sequenced was PBMCs. The chain is encoded by TRBV11-3 joined to TRBJ2-3; TRBD2 aligns with 9 central bases. This receptor was obtained from a woman aged 40 to 50 in good health and CMV-seropositive. The DNA sequence is given as TGTGCCAGCAGCTCGGGACTAGCAAGAGATACGCAGTATTTT. Translated, it reads CASSSGLARDTQYF.